The T cell receptor (beta chain) under discussion was sequenced for a study of graft-versus-host responses after intestinal transplantation (dated by TCRdb to about 2021). About the investigation overall: Multivisceral, liver-intestinal, or isolated intestinal transplants were received by the recipients. All recipients received anti-thymocyte globulin induction followed by maintenance tacrolimus and steroids for roughly 3 years. The cohort enrolled under 30 intestinal transplant recipients, one of whom was a retransplant, and a few patients without pretransplant specimens were excluded. Alloreactive clones were identified by sequencing pre-transplant mixed lymphocyte reaction products and comparing these products with unstimulated pre-transplant donor and recipient T cells. Donor T cell macrochimerism was defined as a peak of at least 4% donor T cells among recipient peripheral blood mononuclear cells. Bulk TCR-beta CDR3 sequencing was used to track graft-versus-host and host-versus-graft alloreactive T cell clones in the graft, circulation and bone marrow after intestinal transplantation. Rather than going through the commercial service, samples from a few later patients were sequenced in-house on an Illumina MiSeq and processed with MiXCR.

Overall results and qualifications from the work: GvH clones were detected in recipient bone marrow, and some appeared earlier in ileal mucosa or blood, consistent with an intestinal mucosal origin. Early after transplant, peak levels of circulating GvH clones were associated with declines in HvG clones. Conclusions were limited by the relatively low number and heterogeneity of intestinal transplant patients. In patients with donor T cell macrochimerism, the allografts had high GvH to HvG T cell clonal ratios.

The library was built by means of the immunoSEQ multiplex PCR assay. For most patients, genomic DNA was isolated with the Qiagen DNeasy Blood and Tissue Kit and sent frozen to Adaptive Biotechnologies for TCR sequencing. Adaptive Biotechnologies carried out high-throughput TCR-beta CDR3 sequencing of genomic DNA for most patients. Per the original workflow: Adaptive's ImmunoSEQ software was the source of the TCR sequencing data for 15 to 20 patients, while a few other patients were processed with MiXCR and VDJtools. To correct CD4 versus CD8 sorting errors, any sequence found in both subsets at a frequency ratio below 5:1 was removed. CDR3 nucleotide sequences shared by donor and recipient were removed because the origin of these sequences could not be assigned. Alloreactive clones required at least 2-fold expansion over unstimulated cells and minimum CFSE-low frequency of 0.002% (template counts) or 0.001% (read counts). Mappable clones were those detected in sequenced pre-transplant spleen, lymph node, or MLR CFSE-low populations of the donor or recipient. Cumulative frequency of alloreactive clones was calculated as a percentage of all sequences weighted by copy number. TCRdb obtained this table from immuneACCESS and retained in-frame rearrangements with V and J assigned. These tables miss some clones; where compared with another copy, unresolved V genes account for less than half of the shortfall, and the remainder is unexplained. V and J calls and clone size come straight from that table; D and trimming were deduced from the DNA. The sample data list about 50,000 clones, and over 90% of these were observed just once. Jointly, the top ten make up almost 2.5% of the sample.

V and J lose 8 bases and 3 bases, and a span of 18 bases separates them. From cysteine to phenylalanine, the CDR3 is 15 amino acids long. The read is trimmed to its CDR3 DNA, 45 bases read in frame from base 1. According to the germline V gene, CDR1 reads SGHVS and CDR2 reads FQNEAQ. In the case of this clone: Its antigen target is currently unknown. Base qualities are not recorded, but no much larger clone differs from it by a single base.

The time point label, as the study defines it: cells obtained before transplantation from donor or recipient. CD3+CD4+ and CD3+CD8+ populations were FACS-sorted from unstimulated pre-transplant donor and recipient cells taken from spleen or lymph nodes. This TCR was recovered from a human donor who was the organ donor for an intestinal transplant. Sequenced here: unstimulated CD4+ T cells sorted from spleen or lymph node cells, sampled before transplant. The V gene is TRBV7-8 and the J gene is TRBJ2-3; a tentative D call is TRBD1 (7 bases match). CDR3 region: CASSLLQGRTDTQYF. The bases are TGTGCCAGCTCACTATTACAGGGGAGGACAGATACGCAGTATTTT.